The clone carrying this T cell receptor beta chain appeared a few times. The antigen is unknown. These data belong to a study of T cells after yellow fever vaccination. Study-level findings and limits: Although most clonotypes did not, a small share appeared in both CD4 and CD8 compartments. Subsequent to the booster, the majority of primary-vaccination clones reappeared (roughly 95% CD4, about 90% CD8).

Losses at the gene ends were 1 base for V and 3 bases for J; bases not matched to a gene: 7. The CDR3 is 17 residues long. Template switching by 5'RACE produced TCR cDNA, adding a universal primer site and UMIs. TCRdb analysed the 5' RACE reads with MiXCR anew, one entry per CDR3 protein. The data hold some 560,000 distinct CDR3 sequences, with 15% to 20% observed a single time. V gene TRBV12-3 or TRBV12-4 combines with J gene TRBJ2-2; 8 bases fit TRBD1. This TCR was sampled from a man younger than 40 who received the YFV17D yellow fever vaccine. This specimen consisted of PBMCs, obtained 15 days after the yellow fever booster vaccination. The CDR3 coding sequence is TGTGCCAGCAGTTTAGGGGACAGGTCGAGATACACCGGGGAGCTGTTTTTT. Translated: CASSLGDRSRYTGELFF.